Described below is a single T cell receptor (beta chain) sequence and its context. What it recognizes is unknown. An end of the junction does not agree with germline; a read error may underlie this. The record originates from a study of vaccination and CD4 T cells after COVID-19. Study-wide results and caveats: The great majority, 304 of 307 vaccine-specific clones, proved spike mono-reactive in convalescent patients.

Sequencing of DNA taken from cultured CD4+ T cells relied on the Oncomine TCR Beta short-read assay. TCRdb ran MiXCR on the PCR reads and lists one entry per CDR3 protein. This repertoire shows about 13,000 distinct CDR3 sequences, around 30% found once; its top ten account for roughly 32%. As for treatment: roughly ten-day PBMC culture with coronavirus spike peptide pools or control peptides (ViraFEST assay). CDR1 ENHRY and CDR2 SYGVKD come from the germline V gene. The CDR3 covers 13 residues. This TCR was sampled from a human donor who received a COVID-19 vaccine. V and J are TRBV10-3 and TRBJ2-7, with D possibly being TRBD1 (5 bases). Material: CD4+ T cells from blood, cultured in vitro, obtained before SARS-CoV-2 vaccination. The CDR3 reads CAISPGNSYGQYF. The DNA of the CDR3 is TGTGCCATCAGCCCAGGGAACTCCTACGGGCAGTACTTC.